These T cell receptor beta chains were read from a single sample in a study of regulatory T cells. TCRdb keeps only in-frame clones here, not all; method: immunoSEQ multiplex PCR. The data hold some 17,000 clones, with 80% to 95% observed a single time. Specimen: CD8+ T cells sorted from blood. These receptors were taken from a person aged 18 to 30 with CD3G deficiency. Each CDR3 is given with its conserved first and last residue. Fields, in order: J gene, V gene, clone size, D gene, CDR3 protein, CDR3 DNA. A D gene is named only where the DNA matches it firmly. Size values are once, few and many counts, or a class for expanded clones, and some rows have none.

J: TRBJ2-1; V: TRBV27; size: -; D: TRBD2; CDR3: CASSSLPSGEQFF; DNA: TGTGCCAGCAGTTCCCTCCCTAGCGGTGAGCAGTTCTTC
J: TRBJ1-1; V: TRBV11-3; size: -; D: -; CDR3: CASSLSGYTEAFF; DNA: TGTGCCAGCAGCTTGTCAGGGTACACTGAAGCTTTCTTT
J: TRBJ2-7; V: TRBV2; size: -; D: TRBD2; CDR3: CASSPEGGTSGEDYEQYF; DNA: TGTGCCAGCAGCCCCGAAGGTGGGACTAGCGGGGAGGACTACGAGCAGTACTTC
J: TRBJ1-2; V: TRBV7-9; size: -; D: -; CDR3: CASSSGGGFYGYTF; DNA: TGTGCCAGCAGCTCCGGTGGAGGGTTCTATGGCTACACCTTC
J: TRBJ1-3; V: TRBV4-1; size: -; D: TRBD1; CDR3: CASSQGDSSGNTIYF; DNA: TGCGCCAGCAGCCAAGGGGACAGCTCTGGAAACACCATATATTTT
J: TRBJ2-7; V: TRBV6-1; size: -; D: TRBD2; CDR3: CASSEDAGGIHEQYF; DNA: TGTGCCAGCAGTGAAGACGCGGGGGGGATTCACGAGCAGTACTTC
J: TRBJ1-3; V: TRBV19; size: -; D: -; CDR3: CASTRYSGNTIYF; DNA: TGTGCCAGTACGAGGTACTCTGGAAACACCATATATTTT
J: TRBJ2-1; V: TRBV7-2; size: -; D: TRBD2; CDR3: CASTGGYNEQFF; DNA: TGTGCCAGCACCGGGGGGTACAATGAGCAGTTCTTC
J: TRBJ1-2; V: TRBV27; size: -; D: -; CDR3: CASTHAAGSNGYTF; DNA: TGTGCCAGCACCCACGCGGCAGGTAGTAATGGCTACACCTTC
J: TRBJ2-3; V: TRBV7-8; size: once; D: -; CDR3: CASSTTGLWWDTQYF; DNA: TGTGCCAGCAGCACCACAGGGTTGTGGTGGGATACGCAGTATTTT
J: TRBJ1-4; V: TRBV7-9; size: once; D: -; CDR3: CASTREGANEKLFF; DNA: TGTGCCAGCACCAGAGAGGGGGCTAATGAAAAACTGTTTTTT
J: TRBJ1-2; V: TRBV28; size: -; D: TRBD1; CDR3: CASSPTGTDYGYTF; DNA: TGTGCCAGCAGTCCTACAGGGACAGATTATGGCTACACCTTC
J: TRBJ2-3; V: TRBV4-3; size: -; D: -; CDR3: CASSQSQGTDTQYF; DNA: TGCGCCAGCAGCCAATCTCAGGGGACAGATACGCAGTATTTT
J: TRBJ2-5; V: TRBV11-3; size: -; D: -; CDR3: CASSLKIETQYF; DNA: TGTGCCAGCAGCTTGAAGATAGAGACCCAGTACTTC
J: TRBJ2-7; V: TRBV4-1; size: -; D: TRBD1; CDR3: CASSLLLTHRGRSYEQYF; DNA: TGCGCCAGCAGCCTACTATTAACGCACAGGGGGCGAAGCTACGAGCAGTACTTC
J: TRBJ2-3; V: TRBV5-1; size: -; D: -; CDR3: CASSPYGTDTQYF; DNA: TGCGCCAGCAGCCCATATGGCACAGATACGCAGTATTTT
J: TRBJ2-3; V: TRBV7-9; size: -; D: -; CDR3: CASSLVVGAEDTQYF; DNA: TGTGCCAGCAGCTTAGTAGTGGGGGCGGAAGATACGCAGTATTTT
J: TRBJ1-1; V: TRBV7-9; size: -; D: -; CDR3: CASSSDSAEAFF; DNA: TGTGCCAGCAGTTCGGACAGCGCTGAAGCTTTCTTT
J: TRBJ1-1; V: TRBV4-2; size: -; D: -; CDR3: CASSHAGITRSTEAFF; DNA: TGTGCCAGCAGCCACGCCGGGATAACTCGGAGCACTGAAGCTTTCTTT
J: TRBJ2-7; V: TRBV7-6; size: -; D: -; CDR3: CASSLGDYEQYF; DNA: TGTGCCAGCAGCTTAGGAGACTACGAGCAGTACTTC
J: TRBJ2-1; V: TRBV7-9; size: -; D: -; CDR3: CASSLVEYNEQFF; DNA: TGTGCCAGCAGCTTAGTGGAGTACAATGAGCAGTTCTTC
J: TRBJ2-5; V: TRBV19; size: -; D: TRBD2; CDR3: CASTPTSEETQYF; DNA: TGTGCCAGTACCCCGACTAGCGAAGAGACCCAGTACTTC
J: TRBJ2-1; V: TRBV15; size: -; D: -; CDR3: CATSRGPGSLNEQFF; DNA: TGTGCCACCAGCAGAGGCCCGGGATCCTTGAATGAGCAGTTCTTC
J: TRBJ2-7; V: TRBV6-5; size: once; D: -; CDR3: CASSYGGEQYF; DNA: TGTGCCAGCAGTTACGGGGGCGAGCAGTACTTC
J: TRBJ2-7; V: TRBV7-6; size: -; D: -; CDR3: CASSFRTGLNYEQYF; DNA: TGTGCCAGCAGCTTCCGGACGGGACTGAACTACGAGCAGTACTTC
J: TRBJ1-6; V: TRBV5-5; size: -; D: -; CDR3: CASSLLEAHYNSPLHF; DNA: TGTGCCAGCAGCTTGTTGGAGGCGCACTATAATTCACCCCTCCACTTT
J: TRBJ1-5; V: TRBV21-1; size: -; D: -; CDR3: CASSNPPGNGGNQPQHF; DNA: TGTGCCAGCAGCAACCCCCCAGGGAATGGTGGCAATCAGCCCCAGCATTTT
J: TRBJ1-2; V: TRBV13; size: -; D: -; CDR3: CASSLRGAEYGYTF; DNA: TGTGCCAGCAGCTTAAGAGGGGCCGAGTATGGCTACACCTTC
J: TRBJ1-2; V: TRBV7-1; size: once; D: -; CDR3: CASSWDGDYGYTF; DNA: TGTGCCAGCAGCTGGGACGGCGACTATGGCTACACCTTC
J: TRBJ2-1; V: TRBV7-8; size: -; D: -; CDR3: CASSTDPSRANEQFF; DNA: TGTGCCAGCAGCACCGACCCGAGCAGGGCCAATGAGCAGTTCTTC
J: TRBJ2-7; V: TRBV7-9; size: -; D: -; CDR3: CASSPGPGTDVYEQYF; DNA: TGTGCCAGCAGCCCAGGGCCGGGGACTGATGTCTACGAGCAGTACTTC
J: TRBJ2-7; V: TRBV14; size: -; D: -; CDR3: CASSQKWGEADDYEQYF; DNA: TGTGCCAGCAGCCAAAAATGGGGGGAGGCGGATGACTACGAGCAGTACTTC
J: TRBJ2-1; V: TRBV7-6; size: -; D: -; CDR3: CASSFLSEFGYNEQFF; DNA: TGTGCCAGCAGCTTCCTGAGCGAGTTCGGCTACAATGAGCAGTTCTTC
J: TRBJ1-2; V: TRBV5-1; size: -; D: -; CDR3: CASSLGRGPFYGYTF; DNA: TGCGCCAGCAGCTTGGGAAGGGGCCCTTTCTATGGCTACACCTTC
J: TRBJ2-5; V: TRBV6-5; size: -; D: TRBD1; CDR3: CASSRDRRQETQYF; DNA: TGTGCCAGCAGCCGGGACAGACGCCAAGAGACCCAGTACTTC
J: TRBJ2-7; V: TRBV11-2; size: -; D: TRBD1; CDR3: CASSPSTGDYEQYF; DNA: TGTGCCAGCAGCCCCTCCACAGGGGACTACGAGCAGTACTTC
J: TRBJ2-7; V: TRBV9; size: -; D: -; CDR3: CASSVNVGGEQYF; DNA: TGTGCCAGCAGCGTAAACGTGGGCGGCGAGCAGTACTTC